The rows below give T cell receptor beta chains drawn from one sample of a study of T cell responses to AZD1222 COVID-19 vaccine. Profiled with immunoSEQ multiplex PCR; TCRdb holds only in-frame clones, not every one. The repertoire holds 200,000 or so clones, with almost 95% as singletons. Source: peripheral blood, taken on day 0 of AZD1222 vaccination. These receptors originate from an adult in good health. CDR3s include the opening cysteine and the closing phenylalanine or tryptophan. D genes are given only for firm matches. The size of a clone is reported for some rows only, either as once, few or many, or as a class for expanded clones.

V gene	clone size	J gene	D gene	CDR3 length	CDR3 DNA	CDR3 protein
TRBV6-5	NA	TRBJ2-7	TRBD2	13	TGTGCCAGCATTAACGGACTAGCAGGCGAGCAGTACTTC	CASINGLAGEQYF
TRBV19	NA	TRBJ2-3	TRBD2	14	TGTGCCAGTAGTACGGGACTAGCCACAGATACGCAGTATTTT	CASSTGLATDTQYF
TRBV6-6	once	TRBJ2-1	TRBD2	14	TGTGCCAGCAGCGGGAGGGCCGTGTATCATGAGCAGTTCTTC	CASSGRAVYHEQFF
TRBV5-6	NA	TRBJ2-7	TRBD2	15	TGTGCCAGCATTCGGGGGGCGGGAGGGCCCGTCGAGCAGTACTTC	CASIRGAGGPVEQYF
TRBV28	few	TRBJ1-1	NA	15	TGTGCCAGCAGTAACGTGGGGGGGAGGAATCCTGAAGCTTTCTTT	CASSNVGGRNPEAFF
TRBV4-3	NA	TRBJ2-1	NA	16	TGCGCCAGCAGCCAGCGCGCCCCGGCACCCTACAATGAGCAGTTCTTC	CASSQRAPAPYNEQFF
TRBV20-1	NA	TRBJ2-1	NA	11	TGCAGTGCTAAATTTTACAATGAGCAGTTCTTC	CSAKFYNEQFF
TRBV28	NA	TRBJ1-1	NA	15	TGTGCCAGCAGTTTAGTGGGGCAAGGGAACACTGAAGCTTTCTTT	CASSLVGQGNTEAFF
TRBV19	once	TRBJ2-1	NA	14	TGTGCCAGTAGTAAAGGCGATTCCGCCGTTGAGCAGTTCTTC	CASSKGDSAVEQFF
TRBV5-4	NA	TRBJ2-7	NA	12	TGTGCCAGCAGCTTGAGCTCCTACGAGCAGTACTTC	CASSLSSYEQYF
TRBV4-1	once	TRBJ1-2	NA	14	TGCGCCAGCAGCCAAGCAGGTCCAGGGTATGGCTACACCTTC	CASSQAGPGYGYTF
TRBV11-2	NA	TRBJ1-2	NA	16	TGTGCCAGCAGCTTAGAGCCGACAGGAGCTAACTATGGCTACACCTTC	CASSLEPTGANYGYTF
TRBV29-1	once	TRBJ2-2	TRBD1	14	TGCAGCGTTGGCAGGGGGCATCGGACCGGGGAGCTGTTTTTT	CSVGRGHRTGELFF
TRBV24-1	NA	TRBJ2-1	NA	13	TGTGCCACCAGTGACCTTGACTACAATGAGCAGTTCTTC	CATSDLDYNEQFF
TRBV20-1	NA	TRBJ1-5	NA	14	TGCAGTGCTAGTGCGGGGGCCCTTAATCAGCCCCAGCATTTT	CSASAGALNQPQHF
TRBV7-9	NA	TRBJ1-4	NA	15	TGTGCCAGCAGCTCCCCGCAGGCAACTAATGAAAAACTGTTTTTT	CASSSPQATNEKLFF
TRBV28	NA	TRBJ2-3	NA	16	TGTGCCAGCACCCAGGGGCGCACGGGAGTCACAGATACGCAGTATTTT	CASTQGRTGVTDTQYF
TRBV2	NA	TRBJ2-7	NA	16	TGTGCCAGCAGTCAATCCCTGAGCAGGGGTCCCCACGAGCAGTACTTC	CASSQSLSRGPHEQYF
TRBV24-1	NA	TRBJ2-5	NA	11	TGTGCCACCAGTGATTTTGAGACCCAGTACTTC	CATSDFETQYF
TRBV10-3	NA	TRBJ2-1	TRBD2	17	TGTGCCATCAGTGGGTCCCTGATAGCGGGGGGGGCCGGTGAGCAGTTCTTC	CAISGSLIAGGAGEQFF
TRBV28	NA	TRBJ1-5	NA	17	TGTGCCAGCAGTCTCGAGGGGCCAGCATATAGCAATCAGCCCCAGCATTTT	CASSLEGPAYSNQPQHF
TRBV29-1	NA	TRBJ1-1	TRBD1	13	TGCAGCGTTGAGGGGACAGCGAACACTGAAGCTTTCTTT	CSVEGTANTEAFF
TRBV18	NA	TRBJ2-3	TRBD1	15	TGTGCCAGCTCACCAACCGGGACAGGGCTAGATACGCAGTATTTT	CASSPTGTGLDTQYF
TRBV5-4	once	TRBJ1-2	TRBD1	16	TGTGCCAGCAGGAGGCCACAGGGGAGGGGGTCCTATGGCTACACCTTC	CASRRPQGRGSYGYTF
TRBV5-5	NA	TRBJ1-6	NA	14	TGTGCCAGCAGCCTAGGACAGTTTAGTTCACCCCTCCACTTT	CASSLGQFSSPLHF
TRBV6-2/TRBV6-3	NA	TRBJ2-7	TRBD1	15	TGTGCCAGCAGTTACACGGACAGGCCGTCCTACGAGCAGTACTTC	CASSYTDRPSYEQYF
TRBV30	NA	TRBJ1-1	NA	16	TGTGCCTGGAACCCCGGCAGGGTGGCAATCGGCACTGAAGCTTTCTTT	CAWNPGRVAIGTEAFF
TRBV10-2	NA	TRBJ1-1	NA	13	TGCGCCAGCAGGGATTGGGGGGGCACTGAAGCTTTCTTT	CASRDWGGTEAFF
TRBV5-1	NA	TRBJ2-2	NA	15	TGCGCCAGCAGCTTGGTCCCCCTAGACACCGGGGAGCTGTTTTTT	CASSLVPLDTGELFF
TRBV2	NA	TRBJ2-3	NA	13	TGTGCCAGCAGTGTCCTCCAGACAGATACGCAGTATTTT	CASSVLQTDTQYF
TRBV6-1	NA	TRBJ1-5	NA	11	TGTGCCAGCAGTGAGGATCAGCCCCAGCATTTT	CASSEDQPQHF
TRBV19	NA	TRBJ2-7	NA	13	TGTGCCAGTAGTGATAACACCACTCCCGAGCAGTACTTC	CASSDNTTPEQYF
TRBV27	NA	TRBJ1-4	NA	16	TGTGCCAGCAGCTGGGGTGGGGGTTCTGTTAATGAAAAACTGTTTTTT	CASSWGGGSVNEKLFF
TRBV11-2	NA	TRBJ2-7	TRBD2	15	TGTGCCAGCAGCTTAGATCGAGCGGGAGTCAACGAGCAGTACTTC	CASSLDRAGVNEQYF
TRBV6-5	NA	TRBJ2-1	TRBD2	13	TGTGCCACTGGACTAGCGGTCTGGGATGAGCAGTTCTTC	CATGLAVWDEQFF
TRBV6-5	NA	TRBJ2-1	TRBD1	16	TGTGCCAGCAGTTACTCCGGGACAGGGAGCGACAATGAGCAGTTCTTC	CASSYSGTGSDNEQFF
TRBV5-6	NA	TRBJ2-1	NA	15	TGTGCCAGCAGTTTTGGACACGGCTCCTACAATGAGCAGTTCTTC	CASSFGHGSYNEQFF
TRBV19	NA	TRBJ2-7	TRBD1	14	TGTGCCAGTAGCCCGACAGGGGGAACCTACGAGCAGTACTTC	CASSPTGGTYEQYF
TRBV25-1	NA	TRBJ1-2	TRBD1	12	TGTGCCGCCCGGGACAGCGTATCTGGCTACACCTTC	CAARDSVSGYTF
TRBV28	once	TRBJ2-2	NA	13	TGTGCCAGCAATACAGGGAACACCGGGGAGCTGTTTTTT	CASNTGNTGELFF
TRBV7-7	NA	TRBJ2-1	NA	14	TGTGCTAGCAGCCCCGGGACGCTCTACAATGAGCAGTTCTTC	CASSPGTLYNEQFF
TRBV12-3/TRBV12-4	NA	TRBJ2-7	NA	13	TGTGCCAGCAGTTTTGTTCACATCTACGAGCAGTACTTC	CASSFVHIYEQYF
TRBV4-1	NA	TRBJ1-5	NA	14	TGCGCCAGCAGCCACCGGGGGGCTGAACAGCCCCAGCATTTT	CASSHRGAEQPQHF
TRBV5-4	once	TRBJ1-4	NA	15	TGTGCCAGCAGCTTCGGGGGGGCGCGTTCTGAAAAACTGTTTTTT	CASSFGGARSEKLFF
TRBV9	NA	TRBJ1-4	NA	13	TGTGCCAGCAGCGTATATATCGGTGAAAAACTGTTTTTT	CASSVYIGEKLFF
TRBV19	NA	TRBJ1-3	NA	13	TGTGCCAGTACCCGCCTTGATGGAAACACCATATATTTT	CASTRLDGNTIYF
TRBV5-6	NA	TRBJ1-1	NA	17	TGTGCCAGCAGCGTCCGTTGGGGGGCCGCAGTGTACACTGAAGCTTTCTTT	CASSVRWGAAVYTEAFF
TRBV24-1	NA	TRBJ2-7	NA	16	TGTGCCACCAGTGACCGACAGGTCCCCCACTCCTACGAGCAGTACTTC	CATSDRQVPHSYEQYF
TRBV19	NA	TRBJ1-5	NA	15	TGTGCCAGTAGCAGGGGACTTTATAGCAATCAGCCCCAGCATTTT	CASSRGLYSNQPQHF
TRBV27	NA	TRBJ2-7	NA	14	TGTGCCAGCAGTCCATGGACGGGTTCCTACGAGCAGTACTTC	CASSPWTGSYEQYF
TRBV6-5	NA	TRBJ2-7	TRBD2	15	TGTGCCAGCAGAGGACAACTAGCGGGTAACTACGAGCAGTACTTC	CASRGQLAGNYEQYF